The 5 T cell receptor beta chains listed next were all sequenced from one sample in a study of blood T cells in healthy people across ages. It was with a sample-barcoded 5' primer and a J-beta primer mix that a second PCR of roughly 7 to 12 cycles was run. TCRdb re-called the 5' RACE reads through MiXCR, storing one row per CDR3 protein. The sample carries about 1.4 million distinct CDR3 sequences, 59% recorded once. Sequencing was performed on blood. These receptors were obtained from a man aged 18-30 years in good health.

A few counts support this clonotype. This chain connects TRBV29-1 to TRBJ2-7; tentatively, D is TRBD2 (7 bases). The J call could be wrong; TRBJ2-5 is a better fit for the DNA end. The CDR3 has 15 amino acids. CDR1 SQVTM and CDR2 ANQGSEA come from the germline V gene. For the CDR3, the DNA is TGCAGCGTTGAAGAAGGGCGGGGCGGGGGCGAGACCCAGTACTTC. It is translated as CSVEEGRGGGETQYF.

The chain recombines TRBV12-5 with TRBJ2-2, with D maybe TRBD2 (6 bases). Germline V gene data show CDR1 as LGHNT and CDR2 as FRNRAP. The CDR3 loop spans 14 amino acids. Trimming stripped 4 bases from V and 10 bases from J, with 16 bases between. The CDR3 nucleotides are TGTGCTAGTGGTTCGGAGGGGAATTACGTGGAGCTGTTTTTT. Protein: CASGSEGNYVELFF.

The J gene is TRBJ2-3, the V gene TRBV28; D possibly uses TRBD1 or TRBD2 (5 bases each). The V gene lost 7 bases and the J gene lost 4 bases, with 12 bases spanning the gap. Germline values: CDR1 MDHEN, CDR2 SYDVKM. This CDR3 is 13 amino acids long. The CDR3 region has the DNA TGTGCCAGCACCATTTTGGGGGCAGATACGCAGTATTTT. It specifies CASTILGADTQYF.

V is TRBV5-6 and J is TRBJ2-6, with unresolved D. The CDR3 covers 12 residues. V lost 0 bases, J lost 12 bases, and 7 bases lay in between. Per germline, CDR1 SGHDT and CDR2 YYEEEE. The CDR3 loop reads CASSLALSVLTF. CDR3 nucleotide sequence: TGTGCCAGCAGCTTGGCCCTAAGCGTCCTGACTTTC.

The sample holds a few counts of this clonotype. One end of the junction fails to match germline, which may point to a read error. The chain employs TRBV5-1 and TRBJ2-3, with D perhaps matching TRBD2 (5 bases). Germline CDR1 SGHRS, CDR2 YFSETQ. The CDR3 is 14 amino acids. The CDR3 DNA follows: TGTGCCAGCAGCGTAGCGCATTCCACAGATACGCAGTATTTT. Protein product: CASSVAHSTDTQYF.